A selection of T cell receptor beta chains follows, all from one sample in a study of regulatory T cells in long-lasting Graves disease. TCRdb independently ran MiXCR on the multiplex PCR reads; one entry per CDR3 protein. The sample contains about 420,000 distinct CDR3 sequences, 23% of which appear only once. The sample here was peripheral blood mononuclear cells (PBMCs), taken when the disease was refractory, from a patient treated with antithyroid drugs. These receptors all come from a female donor with Graves disease. CDR3s include the opening cysteine and the closing phenylalanine or tryptophan. The D gene is left open where the match is weak. The size entry is marked missing in some rows and otherwise reads once, few, many or a size class.

TRBJ1-4 | - | 15 | - | TRBV20-1 | CSARPTGGIHEKLFF | TGCAGTGCTAGACCCACGGGGGGAATTCATGAAAAACTGTTTTTT
TRBJ2-4 | few | 12 | - | TRBV20-1 | CSAWFVKNIQYF | TGCAGTGCTTGGTTCGTCAAAAACATTCAGTACTTC
TRBJ2-3 | - | 18 | - | TRBV2 | CASSEAYTPLGVRDTQYF | TGTGCCAGCAGTGAAGCGTACACCCCTCTAGGGGTGAGAGATACGCAGTATTTT
TRBJ2-5 | few | 17 | - | TRBV11-2 | CASSSALVVGSQETQYF | TGTGCCAGCAGCTCAGCCTTAGTAGTTGGCTCCCAAGAGACCCAGTACTTC
TRBJ2-5 | many | 13 | - | TRBV5-1 | CASSLAGDETQYF | TGTGCCAGCAGCTTAGCAGGAGACGAGACCCAGTACTTC
TRBJ2-3 | once | 14 | - | TRBV11-3 | CASSLGLGLGTQYF | TGTGCCAGCAGCTTGGGACTTGGTTTGGGCACGCAGTATTTT
TRBJ2-5 | - | 17 | - | TRBV2 | CASSDSLVQGSWETQYF | TGTGCCAGCAGTGACTCTCTCGTTCAGGGTTCCTGGGAGACCCAGTACTTC
TRBJ2-5 | few | 17 | TRBD2 | TRBV12-3/TRBV12-4 | CASSLGLAGGPNETQYF | TGTGCCAGCAGTTTAGGGCTAGCGGGAGGGCCGAACGAGACCCAGTACTTC
TRBJ1-5 | many | 17 | TRBD1 | TRBV6-1 | CASTSGTGLYSNQPQHF | TGTGCCAGCACTTCCGGGACAGGACTTTATAGCAATCAGCCCCAGCATTTT
TRBJ2-7 | - | 15 | TRBD2 | TRBV5-6 | CASSFFSGGTYEQYF | TGTGCCAGCAGCTTCTTTTCGGGAGGGACCTACGAGCAGTACTTC
TRBJ1-6 | - | 14 | TRBD1 | TRBV19 | CASKGAYYDSPLHF | TGTGCCAGTAAGGGGGCCTATTATGATTCACCCCTCCACTTT
TRBJ1-1 | few | 14 | - | TRBV30 | CAWSVFGPNTEAFF | TGTGCCTGGAGTGTATTCGGGCCGAACACTGAAGCTTTCTTT
TRBJ1-5 | - | 15 | TRBD1 | TRBV5-5 | CASSPKGAGNQPQHF | TGTGCCAGCAGCCCTAAGGGGGCGGGCAATCAGCCCCAGCATTTT
TRBJ2-1 | - | 14 | TRBD1 | TRBV28 | CASSLGTGYNEQFF | TGTGCCAGCAGTTTGGGGACAGGGTACAATGAGCAGTTCTTC
TRBJ1-5 | many | 13 | - | TRBV28 | CASTASLIQPQHF | TGTGCCAGCACGGCATCCCTAATTCAGCCCCAGCATTTT
TRBJ2-7 | many | 13 | - | TRBV20-1 | CSALRALAYEQYF | TGCAGTGCTCTAAGGGCCCTCGCCTACGAGCAGTACTTC
TRBJ2-7 | many | 16 | - | TRBV2 | CASSESRQGGEDEQYF | TGTGCCAGCAGTGAGTCAAGGCAGGGAGGAGAAGACGAGCAGTACTTC
TRBJ1-5 | many | 13 | - | TRBV10-3 | CAISQGSNQPQHF | TGTGCCATCAGCCAGGGAAGCAATCAGCCCCAGCATTTT
TRBJ2-7 | - | 13 | - | TRBV6-1 | CASRQSGGYEQYF | TGTGCCAGCAGACAAAGTGGTGGCTACGAGCAGTACTTC
TRBJ2-2 | many | 15 | TRBD2 | TRBV20-1 | CSAREGAGETGELFF | TGCAGTGCTAGAGAGGGAGCGGGAGAAACCGGGGAGCTGTTTTTT
TRBJ2-1 | few | 16 | TRBD1 | TRBV5-1 | CASSSAAGTGGNEQFF | TGCGCCAGCAGCTCCGCCGCAGGGACAGGTGGAAATGAGCAGTTCTTC
TRBJ2-4 | - | 13 | - | TRBV28 | CASSPAWRNIQYF | TGTGCCAGCAGTCCGGCTTGGAGAAACATTCAGTACTTC
TRBJ2-5 | few | 14 | - | TRBV10-3 | CAISEGLPQETQYF | TGTGCCATCAGTGAAGGTTTACCCCAAGAGACCCAGTACTTC
TRBJ2-7 | many | 14 | - | TRBV6-1 | CASRGDIGSYEQYF | TGTGCCAGCAGAGGGGACATAGGGAGCTACGAGCAGTACTTC
TRBJ1-1 | many | 17 | - | TRBV27 | CASSLSGSVGMNTEAFF | TGTGCCAGCAGTTTATCGGGGAGCGTCGGAATGAACACTGAAGCTTTCTTT
TRBJ2-7 | - | 15 | - | TRBV4-1 | CASSQDSGAMGEQYF | TGCGCCAGCAGCCAAGATTCAGGGGCGATGGGCGAGCAGTACTTC
TRBJ2-5 | few | 15 | TRBD2 | TRBV7-7 | CASSFRLAARETQYF | TGTGCCAGCAGCTTCCGACTAGCTGCCCGGGAGACCCAGTACTTC
TRBJ2-2 | - | 14 | - | TRBV7-3 | CASSLRHNTGELFF | TGTGCCAGCAGCTTAAGACACAACACCGGGGAGCTGTTTTTT
TRBJ2-7 | - | 13 | - | TRBV14 | CASSEGFSYEQYF | TGTGCCAGCAGCGAGGGATTTTCCTACGAGCAGTACTTC
TRBJ1-2 | - | 13 | - | TRBV10-3 | CAIGTVTNYGYTF | TGTGCCATCGGCACAGTCACCAACTATGGCTACACCTTC
TRBJ2-7 | many | 15 | - | TRBV28 | CASSLRGAGPYEQYF | TGTGCCAGCAGTTTACGCGGGGCGGGTCCCTACGAGCAGTACTTC
TRBJ1-6 | - | 13 | TRBD1 | TRBV3-1 | CAISLDRVSPLHF | TGTGCCATCAGCCTCGACAGGGTGTCACCCCTCCACTTT
TRBJ2-7 | few | 14 | - | TRBV14 | CASSQYGTGYEQYF | TGTGCCAGCAGCCAATACGGAACGGGTTACGAGCAGTACTTC
TRBJ1-3 | - | 16 | - | TRBV6-5 | CASSYSKGTAGNTIYF | TGTGCCAGCAGTTACTCAAAGGGGACGGCTGGAAACACCATATATTTT
TRBJ2-4 | many | 17 | - | TRBV12-3/TRBV12-4 | CASSLEGGGIAKNIQYF | TGTGCCAGCAGTCTTGAGGGGGGGGGAATAGCCAAAAACATTCAGTACTTC
TRBJ1-1 | - | 14 | - | TRBV27 | CASSLLGQNTEAFF | TGTGCCAGCAGTTTATTAGGACAGAACACTGAAGCTTTCTTT
TRBJ2-7 | - | 17 | - | TRBV25-1 | CASLGFIAGALTYEQYF | TGTGCCAGCCTCGGATTTATAGCAGGGGCGCTTACCTACGAGCAGTACTTC
TRBJ2-7 | - | 15 | TRBD1 | TRBV4-2 | CASSQVRDRGHEQYF | TGTGCCAGCAGCCAAGTCCGGGACAGGGGGCACGAGCAGTACTTC
TRBJ2-5 | many | 10 | - | TRBV30 | CAVLEETQYF | TGTGCCGTATTGGAGGAGACCCAGTACTTC
TRBJ2-2 | few | 15 | TRBD1 | TRBV5-1 | CASSERTGSTGELFF | TGCGCCAGCAGCGAACGGACAGGGAGCACCGGGGAGCTGTTTTTT
TRBJ2-1 | - | 15 | TRBD2 | TRBV27 | CASSLWLAGADEQFF | TGTGCCAGCAGTTTGTGGCTAGCGGGAGCCGATGAGCAGTTCTTC
TRBJ1-2 | - | 15 | TRBD1 | TRBV19 | CASSTTGTLNYGYTF | TGTGCCAGTAGTACGACAGGGACTTTAAACTATGGCTACACCTTC
TRBJ1-3 | once | 15 | - | TRBV18 | CASSPRKSSGNTIYF | TGTGCCAGCTCACCCCGCAAGAGCTCTGGAAACACCATATATTTT
TRBJ2-7 | - | 16 | - | TRBV19 | CASSITVVRADYEQYF | TGTGCCAGTAGTATCACGGTGGTCAGAGCCGACTACGAGCAGTACTTC
TRBJ1-4 | - | 15 | - | TRBV4-2 | CASSQESALNEKLFF | TGTGCCAGCAGCCAAGAATCAGCACTTAATGAAAAACTGTTTTTT
TRBJ2-7 | - | 14 | - | TRBV18 | CASSLSSNSYEQYF | TGTGCCAGCTCACTTAGCAGTAACTCCTACGAGCAGTACTTC
TRBJ1-1 | many | 14 | - | TRBV5-1 | CASREGSANTEAFF | TGCGCCAGCAGGGAGGGCTCGGCGAACACTGAAGCTTTCTTT
TRBJ1-3 | few | 16 | TRBD1 | TRBV28 | CASSYRQGDDGNTIYF | TGTGCCAGCAGTTACCGACAGGGCGACGATGGAAACACCATATATTTT
TRBJ1-2 | - | 14 | - | TRBV20-1 | CSAKLTGGYYGYTF | TGCAGTGCCAAGCTGACAGGAGGCTACTATGGCTACACCTTC
TRBJ1-4 | few | 15 | - | TRBV5-1 | CASSLTGLSNEKLFF | TGCGCCAGCAGCTTAACAGGGCTTTCTAATGAAAAACTGTTTTTT
TRBJ2-2 | many | 16 | TRBD2 | TRBV7-8 | CASSRGLAGVTGELFF | TGTGCCAGTAGTAGGGGACTAGCGGGAGTTACCGGGGAGCTGTTTTTT
TRBJ2-7 | - | 16 | TRBD1 | TRBV19 | CASSGARTGVTYEQYF | TGTGCCAGTAGTGGGGCTCGGACAGGGGTCACCTACGAGCAGTACTTC
TRBJ2-5 | - | 14 | - | TRBV7-3 | CASSPGRARETQYF | TGTGCCAGCAGTCCAGGACGGGCCAGGGAGACCCAGTACTTC
TRBJ2-5 | many | 15 | TRBD1 | TRBV30 | CAWSLTGTVQETQYF | TGTGCCTGGAGCCTAACAGGGACAGTCCAAGAGACCCAGTACTTC
TRBJ1-5 | - | 15 | TRBD1 | TRBV19 | CASRRGRYSNQPQHF | TGTGCCAGTAGGAGGGGGCGGTATAGCAATCAGCCCCAGCATTTT